The clone carrying this TCR beta chain has at least ten counts. This sample stems from a study of T cells of healthy individuals. Germline V CDR1 and CDR2: SGHAT, FQNNGV. With V trimmed by 1 base and J by 1 base, 3 bases remained unmatched. CDR3 length: 17 residues. TCRdb fed the 5' RACE reads into MiXCR, producing one record per CDR3 protein. This sample has 55,000 to 65,000 distinct CDR3 sequences, with about 16% found just once. This TCR came from a human donor in good health. This sequence joins TRBV11-2 and TRBJ1-5; 11 bases line up with TRBD1. Here the CDR3 reads CASSLGGTGGSNQPQHF. In DNA form, the CDR3 reads TGTGCCAGCAGCTTAGGGGGGACAGGGGGAAGCAATCAGCCCCAGCATTTT. The variable domain in full, completed from reference TRBV11-2 and TRBJ1-5, reads EAGVAQSPRYKIIEKRQSVAFWCNPISGHATLYWYQQILGQGPKLLIQFQNNGVVDDSQLPKDRFSAERLKGVDSTLKIQPAKLEDSAVYLCASSLGGTGGSNQPQHFGDGTRLSIL.